These T cell receptor beta chains were read from a single sample in a study of T cell repertoires in cytomegalovirus infection. TCRdb passed the reads through MiXCR, listing each CDR3 protein once. The repertoire holds 550,000 to 700,000 distinct CDR3 sequences, with almost 40% as singletons. These receptors' antigens are unknown. The source material was cultured PBMCs, sampled from culture after CMV antigen stimulation. These receptors came from a human donor in good health (CMV status not recorded). Some clones in this sample may be carry-over from other donors' samples. Both conserved end residues are part of each CDR3. D genes are given only for firm matches. Not every row has a clone size; where given, it reads once, few, many or a size class.

V gene: TRBV4-3; clone size: -; J gene: TRBJ2-2; D gene: -; CDR3 protein: CASSQDWDGDTGELFF; CDR3 DNA: TGCGCCAGCAGCCAAGATTGGGACGGTGACACCGGGGAGCTGTTTTTT
V gene: TRBV5-1; clone size: -; J gene: TRBJ1-4; D gene: -; CDR3 protein: CASSLATFSGDEKLFF; CDR3 DNA: TGCGCCAGCAGCTTGGCCACTTTCAGCGGGGATGAAAAACTGTTTTTT
V gene: TRBV7-8; clone size: -; J gene: TRBJ2-2; D gene: -; CDR3 protein: CASSLRRSSPRELFF; CDR3 DNA: TGTGCCAGCAGCTTACGGCGGAGCTCCCCCCGGGAGCTGTTTTTT
V gene: TRBV7-9; clone size: -; J gene: TRBJ2-2; D gene: -; CDR3 protein: CASSLVVQLGELFF; CDR3 DNA: TGTGCCAGCAGCTTAGTGGTGCAGTTAGGGGAGCTGTTTTTT
V gene: TRBV3-1; clone size: -; J gene: TRBJ1-5; D gene: -; CDR3 protein: CASSQYLGKDQPQHF; CDR3 DNA: TGTGCCAGCAGCCAATATTTAGGGAAGGATCAGCCCCAGCATTTT
V gene: TRBV7-2; clone size: -; J gene: TRBJ2-7; D gene: TRBD2; CDR3 protein: CASLAGGGTWEQYF; CDR3 DNA: TGTGCCAGCCTAGCGGGGGGCGGGACCTGGGAGCAGTACTTC
V gene: TRBV10-3; clone size: few; J gene: TRBJ2-7; D gene: -; CDR3 protein: CAISENRDSYEQYF; CDR3 DNA: TGTGCCATCAGTGAGAACAGGGATTCCTACGAGCAGTACTTC
V gene: TRBV11-3; clone size: -; J gene: TRBJ2-5; D gene: TRBD2; CDR3 protein: CASSGPRGTSNQETQYF; CDR3 DNA: TGTGCCAGCAGCGGGCCACGGGGGACTAGTAACCAAGAGACCCAGTACTTC
V gene: TRBV7-2; clone size: -; J gene: TRBJ2-7; D gene: TRBD2; CDR3 protein: CASSLAGGGQQYF; CDR3 DNA: TGTGCCAGCAGCCTCGCCGGGGGGGGGCAGCAGTACTTC
V gene: TRBV7-2; clone size: many; J gene: TRBJ2-3; D gene: -; CDR3 protein: CASSLAPGSPDTQYF; CDR3 DNA: TGTGCCAGCAGCTTAGCGCCAGGGAGTCCAGATACGCAGTATTTT
V gene: TRBV6-5; clone size: few; J gene: TRBJ1-2; D gene: TRBD1; CDR3 protein: CASSLRGSVGTGYGYTF; CDR3 DNA: TGTGCCAGCAGTTTACGAGGGAGTGTCGGGACAGGCTATGGCTACACCTTC
V gene: TRBV12-3/TRBV12-4; clone size: -; J gene: TRBJ2-5; D gene: -; CDR3 protein: CASSPTRQSTGTQYF; CDR3 DNA: TGTGCCAGCAGTCCCACAAGACAGTCCACAGGGACCCAGTACTTC
V gene: TRBV19; clone size: few; J gene: TRBJ1-1; D gene: TRBD1; CDR3 protein: CASSLTGTGGSTEAFF; CDR3 DNA: TGTGCCAGTAGTTTGACCGGGACAGGGGGGAGCACTGAAGCTTTCTTT
V gene: TRBV20-1; clone size: -; J gene: TRBJ2-7; D gene: -; CDR3 protein: CSARDGGGALYEQYF; CDR3 DNA: TGCAGTGCTAGAGATGGTGGGGGGGCGTTGTACGAGCAGTACTTC
V gene: TRBV12-3/TRBV12-4; clone size: once; J gene: TRBJ1-2; D gene: -; CDR3 protein: CASSYQGTYGYTF; CDR3 DNA: TGTGCCAGCAGTTATCAGGGGACCTATGGCTACACCTTC
V gene: TRBV12-3/TRBV12-4; clone size: few; J gene: TRBJ2-6; D gene: -; CDR3 protein: CASSLRAMGANVLTF; CDR3 DNA: TGTGCCAGCAGTTTAAGGGCTATGGGGGCCAACGTCCTGACTTTC
V gene: TRBV12-3/TRBV12-4; clone size: -; J gene: TRBJ1-1; D gene: TRBD1; CDR3 protein: CASGTGDPTEAFF; CDR3 DNA: TGTGCCAGCGGGACAGGGGATCCCACTGAAGCTTTCTTT
V gene: TRBV7-6; clone size: few; J gene: TRBJ1-6; D gene: TRBD1; CDR3 protein: CASSLGDSSPLHF; CDR3 DNA: TGTGCCAGCAGCTTAGGGGACAGCTCACCCCTCCACTTT
V gene: TRBV14; clone size: -; J gene: TRBJ1-4; D gene: TRBD1; CDR3 protein: CASSQLAGGFNEKLFF; CDR3 DNA: TGTGCCAGCAGCCAATTAGCAGGGGGATTTAATGAAAAACTGTTTTTT
V gene: TRBV7-2; clone size: -; J gene: TRBJ1-4; D gene: -; CDR3 protein: CASSLNTGREKLFF; CDR3 DNA: TGTGCCAGCAGCCTAAATACAGGGCGGGAAAAACTGTTTTTT
V gene: TRBV6-1; clone size: -; J gene: TRBJ1-1; D gene: -; CDR3 protein: CASRGALRTEAFF; CDR3 DNA: TGTGCCAGCAGGGGCGCCCTCCGGACTGAAGCTTTCTTT
V gene: TRBV7-8; clone size: once; J gene: TRBJ2-1; D gene: -; CDR3 protein: CASSSKPGSEQFF; CDR3 DNA: TGTGCCAGCAGCTCAAAACCGGGTAGTGAGCAGTTCTTC
V gene: TRBV2; clone size: -; J gene: TRBJ1-5; D gene: TRBD1; CDR3 protein: CASRDRRDNQPQHF; CDR3 DNA: TGTGCCAGCAGGGACAGGAGAGATAATCAGCCCCAGCATTTT
V gene: TRBV7-2; clone size: few; J gene: TRBJ2-1; D gene: TRBD1; CDR3 protein: CASSQRWGLRRQGNNEQFF; CDR3 DNA: TGTGCCAGCAGCCAGAGATGGGGCTTAAGAAGACAGGGTAACAATGAGCAGTTCTTC
V gene: TRBV12-3/TRBV12-4; clone size: -; J gene: TRBJ1-5; D gene: -; CDR3 protein: CASREGPGGNQPQHF; CDR3 DNA: TGTGCCAGCAGGGAGGGCCCGGGGGGCAATCAGCCCCAGCATTTT
V gene: TRBV7-2; clone size: many; J gene: TRBJ1-6; D gene: TRBD1; CDR3 protein: CASSDRGAYNSPLHF; CDR3 DNA: TGTGCCAGCAGCGACAGGGGAGCCTATAATTCACCCCTCCACTTT
V gene: TRBV7-8; clone size: -; J gene: TRBJ2-7; D gene: TRBD1; CDR3 protein: CASSSTGWSYEQYF; CDR3 DNA: TGTGCCAGCAGCTCGACAGGGTGGTCCTACGAGCAGTACTTC
V gene: TRBV4-1; clone size: -; J gene: TRBJ2-7; D gene: -; CDR3 protein: CASSQVRYYEQYF; CDR3 DNA: TGCGCCAGCAGCCAAGTGAGATACTACGAGCAGTACTTC
V gene: TRBV11-2; clone size: few; J gene: TRBJ2-7; D gene: -; CDR3 protein: CASSLGGTGASEAYEQYF; CDR3 DNA: TGTGCCAGCAGCTTAGGAGGTACAGGCGCTAGCGAGGCCTACGAGCAGTACTTC
V gene: TRBV6-2/TRBV6-3; clone size: once; J gene: TRBJ2-7; D gene: TRBD2; CDR3 protein: CASSRGRGTSAYEQYF; CDR3 DNA: TGTGCCAGCAGCCGGGGGCGCGGGACTAGCGCGTACGAGCAGTACTTC
V gene: TRBV7-9; clone size: -; J gene: TRBJ2-1; D gene: TRBD2; CDR3 protein: CASSSPLGLAVNEQFF; CDR3 DNA: TGTGCCAGCAGCTCCCCGCTGGGACTAGCGGTCAATGAGCAGTTCTTC
V gene: TRBV7-6; clone size: few; J gene: TRBJ2-5; D gene: -; CDR3 protein: CASSLGAGTETQYF; CDR3 DNA: TGTGCCAGCAGCTTAGGCGCGGGAACAGAGACCCAGTACTTC
V gene: TRBV4-3; clone size: -; J gene: TRBJ2-5; D gene: -; CDR3 protein: CASSQLLGYQETQYF; CDR3 DNA: TGCGCCAGCAGCCAATTGCTGGGTTACCAAGAGACCCAGTACTTC
V gene: TRBV7-2; clone size: many; J gene: TRBJ2-3; D gene: TRBD1; CDR3 protein: CASSFGSNRGSDTQYF; CDR3 DNA: TGTGCCAGCAGCTTCGGATCAAACAGGGGATCAGATACGCAGTATTTT
V gene: TRBV7-2; clone size: few; J gene: TRBJ2-1; D gene: TRBD2; CDR3 protein: CASSLGLAGGLEQFF; CDR3 DNA: TGTGCCAGCAGCTTAGGACTAGCGGGGGGGTTAGAGCAGTTCTTC
V gene: TRBV4-3; clone size: few; J gene: TRBJ2-3; D gene: TRBD2; CDR3 protein: CASSQGPGLAGTGTDTQYF; CDR3 DNA: TGCGCCAGCAGCCAGGGCCCCGGACTAGCGGGAACGGGCACAGATACGCAGTATTTT
V gene: TRBV5-1; clone size: -; J gene: TRBJ2-1; D gene: -; CDR3 protein: CASTRQGVNEQFF; CDR3 DNA: TGCGCCAGCACCCGCCAGGGCGTCAATGAGCAGTTCTTC
V gene: TRBV6-5; clone size: once; J gene: TRBJ2-7; D gene: -; CDR3 protein: CASIYSRPDLGQYF; CDR3 DNA: TGTGCCAGCATTTACAGCCGGCCGGATTTGGGGCAGTACTTC
V gene: TRBV5-1; clone size: -; J gene: TRBJ2-3; D gene: TRBD2; CDR3 protein: CASSLEPSGGSTDTQYF; CDR3 DNA: TGCGCCAGCAGCTTGGAGCCTAGCGGGGGCAGCACAGATACGCAGTATTTT
V gene: TRBV12-3/TRBV12-4; clone size: once; J gene: TRBJ1-2; D gene: -; CDR3 protein: CASSPQVESGYTF; CDR3 DNA: TGTGCCAGCAGTCCTCAGGTTGAGAGTGGCTACACCTTC
V gene: TRBV4-1; clone size: few; J gene: TRBJ2-1; D gene: TRBD2; CDR3 protein: CASSQDSTGGTYNEQFF; CDR3 DNA: TGCGCCAGCAGCCAAGATAGCACGGGAGGCACCTACAATGAGCAGTTCTTC
V gene: TRBV19; clone size: -; J gene: TRBJ1-1; D gene: -; CDR3 protein: CATQLGGVNTEAFF; CDR3 DNA: TGTGCCACCCAACTAGGGGGGGTGAACACTGAAGCTTTCTTT
V gene: TRBV10-3; clone size: -; J gene: TRBJ2-2; D gene: -; CDR3 protein: CAISDPDPGELFF; CDR3 DNA: TGTGCCATCAGTGACCCTGACCCCGGGGAGCTGTTTTTT
V gene: TRBV7-2; clone size: many; J gene: TRBJ2-1; D gene: TRBD2; CDR3 protein: CASSLSVRSGRALNEQFF; CDR3 DNA: TGTGCCAGCAGCTTATCGGTTAGGAGCGGGAGGGCCTTAAATGAGCAGTTCTTC
V gene: TRBV7-6; clone size: many; J gene: TRBJ2-3; D gene: TRBD2; CDR3 protein: CASSKTGLAGPDTQYF; CDR3 DNA: TGTGCCAGCAGCAAAACGGGACTAGCGGGGCCCGATACGCAGTATTTT
V gene: TRBV6-6; clone size: -; J gene: TRBJ1-1; D gene: -; CDR3 protein: CASNRGRHYTEAFF; CDR3 DNA: TGTGCCAGCAATAGAGGCAGGCATTACACTGAAGCTTTCTTT
V gene: TRBV12-3/TRBV12-4; clone size: -; J gene: TRBJ2-2; D gene: -; CDR3 protein: CASSLEWSGELFF; CDR3 DNA: TGTGCCAGCAGTTTAGAGTGGAGTGGGGAGCTGTTTTTT
V gene: TRBV2; clone size: -; J gene: TRBJ1-2; D gene: TRBD1; CDR3 protein: CASSLTGPGYGYTF; CDR3 DNA: TGTGCCAGCAGTCTGACAGGGCCCGGCTATGGCTACACCTTC
V gene: TRBV12-3/TRBV12-4; clone size: few; J gene: TRBJ1-2; D gene: -; CDR3 protein: CASTRRDYGYTF; CDR3 DNA: TGTGCCAGCACCCGCCGGGACTATGGCTACACCTTC
V gene: TRBV5-5; clone size: -; J gene: TRBJ1-3; D gene: -; CDR3 protein: CASSHRDTGNTIYF; CDR3 DNA: TGTGCCAGCAGCCACCGGGACACAGGAAACACCATATATTTT
V gene: TRBV7-2; clone size: many; J gene: TRBJ1-6; D gene: -; CDR3 protein: CASSAQGGSPLHF; CDR3 DNA: TGTGCCAGCAGCGCGCAGGGCGGTTCACCCCTCCACTTT
V gene: TRBV7-9; clone size: many; J gene: TRBJ2-7; D gene: TRBD1; CDR3 protein: CASSIFGTGKFEQYF; CDR3 DNA: TGTGCCAGCAGCATTTTCGGGACAGGGAAATTCGAGCAGTACTTC